These T cell receptor beta chains were read from a single sample in a study of OX40 agonist ivuxolimab in advanced cancers. The protocol was immunoSEQ multiplex PCR, while the TCRdb copy is restricted to in-frame clones and leaves out a portion. Of under 55,000 clones in the sample, roughly four fifths are singletons; the top ten hold around 2.1%. Specimen: CD4+ or CD8+ T cells sorted from blood, collected in a trial of the OX40 agonist ivuxolimab. These receptors were obtained from an adult with an advanced solid tumor such as melanoma, head and neck, liver or kidney cancer. Each CDR3 is given with its conserved first and last residue. The order of the fields is clone size, J gene, V gene, D gene, CDR3 DNA, CDR3 protein. A D gene is named only where the DNA matches it firmly. Rows may omit the clone size; those that give it use once, few, many or a size class.

-,TRBJ2-5,TRBV27,-,TGTGCCAGCAGTTTCTCCCAGGGGGAGACCCAGTACTTC,CASSFSQGETQYF
-,TRBJ2-5,TRBV19,TRBD2,TGTGCCCCCGGCAAAGCGGGAGGGTCTCCAGAGACCCAGTACTTC,CAPGKAGGSPETQYF
few,TRBJ2-1,TRBV6-1,TRBD1,TGTGCCAGCAGTGGGGGACAGGGACCTAGGAGGGACCAAGCGTACAATGAGCAGTTCTTC,CASSGGQGPRRDQAYNEQFF
-,TRBJ2-2,TRBV7-3,-,TGTGCCAGCAGGGACAGCCCGAACACCGGGGAGCTGTTTTTT,CASRDSPNTGELFF
-,TRBJ1-1,TRBV6-6,-,TGTGCCAGCACCCAAGGACGGAGGGAAACTGAAGCTTTCTTT,CASTQGRRETEAFF
-,TRBJ1-2,TRBV20-1,TRBD1,TGCAGTGCTGGGGACAGGGATGGCTACACCTTC,CSAGDRDGYTF
-,TRBJ2-3,TRBV14,TRBD2,TGTGCCAGCAGCCTGAGGATCGGGAGGATAGGGTGGACAGATACGCAGTATTTT,CASSLRIGRIGWTDTQYF
-,TRBJ2-5,TRBV18,-,TGTGCCAGCTCCCCGGAACAGCCCCAAGAGACCCAGTACTTC,CASSPEQPQETQYF
-,TRBJ2-7,TRBV28,-,TGTGCCAGCAGTTTTGGGTACTACGAGCAGTACTTC,CASSFGYYEQYF
-,TRBJ1-3,TRBV10-1,-,TGCGCCACACAATCAGGAACTGGAAACACCATATATTTT,CATQSGTGNTIYF
-,TRBJ2-5,TRBV7-3,TRBD1,TGTGCCAGCAGCTTAGGGACAGGAGAGACCCAGTACTTC,CASSLGTGETQYF
once,TRBJ2-3,TRBV6-5,TRBD2,TGTGCCAGCAGCGGAGCGGGAGAAACAGATACGCAGTATTTT,CASSGAGETDTQYF
once,TRBJ2-4,TRBV20-1,-,TGCAGTGCCCGAGCGGCAGTGCTTCAGTACTTC,CSARAAVLQYF
-,TRBJ1-3,TRBV29-1,-,TGCAGCGTTGCTGTGGACAGCGGAAACACCATATATTTT,CSVAVDSGNTIYF
-,TRBJ1-2,TRBV5-4,-,TGTGCCAGCAGCTTGGTGAGGGCGGGAGGCTACACCTTC,CASSLVRAGGYTF
-,TRBJ1-6,TRBV19,-,TGTGCCAGTAGTATAGGGGGTTGGGCTTCACCCCTCCACTTT,CASSIGGWASPLHF
-,TRBJ2-1,TRBV7-8,TRBD1,TGTGCCAGCAGCTTTCCCTCCGGGACAGGGAAGAGTAGTGAGCAGTTCTTC,CASSFPSGTGKSSEQFF
-,TRBJ2-7,TRBV19,TRBD2,TGTGCCAGTAGTATAGGCCCCCCGGGGACTAGCGGGAGTCGCCGTTCCTACGAGCAGTACTTC,CASSIGPPGTSGSRRSYEQYF